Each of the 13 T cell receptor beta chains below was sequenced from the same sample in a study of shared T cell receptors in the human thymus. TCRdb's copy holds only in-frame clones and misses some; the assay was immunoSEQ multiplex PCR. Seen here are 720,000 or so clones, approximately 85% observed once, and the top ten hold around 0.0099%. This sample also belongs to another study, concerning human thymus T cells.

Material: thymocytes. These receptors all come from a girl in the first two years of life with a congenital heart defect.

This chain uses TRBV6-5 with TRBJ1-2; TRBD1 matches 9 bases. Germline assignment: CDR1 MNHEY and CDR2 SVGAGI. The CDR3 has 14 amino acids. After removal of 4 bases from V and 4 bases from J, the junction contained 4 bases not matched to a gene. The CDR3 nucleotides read TGTGCCAGCAGTTCGGACAGGGGCACCTATGGCTACACCTTC. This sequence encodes CASSSDRGTYGYTF.

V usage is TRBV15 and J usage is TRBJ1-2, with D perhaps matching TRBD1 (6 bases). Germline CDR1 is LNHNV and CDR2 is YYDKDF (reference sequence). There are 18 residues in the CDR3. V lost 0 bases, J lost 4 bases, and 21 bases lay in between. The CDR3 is CATSRDPPPLQGTYGYTF. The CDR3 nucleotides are TGTGCCACCAGCAGAGACCCGCCCCCTTTACAGGGAACCTATGGCTACACCTTC.

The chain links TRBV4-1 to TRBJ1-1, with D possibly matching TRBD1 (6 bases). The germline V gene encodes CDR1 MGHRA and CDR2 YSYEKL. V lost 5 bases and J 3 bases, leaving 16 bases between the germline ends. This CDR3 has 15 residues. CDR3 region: CASSNYRVKDTEAFF. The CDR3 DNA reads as TGCGCCAGCAGCAATTACAGGGTTAAGGACACTGAAGCTTTCTTT.

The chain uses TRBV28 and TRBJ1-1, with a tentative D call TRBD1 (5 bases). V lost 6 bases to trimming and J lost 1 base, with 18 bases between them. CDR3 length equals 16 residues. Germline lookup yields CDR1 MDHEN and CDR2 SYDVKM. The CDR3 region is CASSPLGGLGNTEAFF. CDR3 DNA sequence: TGTGCCAGCAGCCCTCTGGGGGGTCTAGGGAACACTGAAGCTTTCTTT.

CDR3 amino acids: CASSLRGGSYEQYF. CDR3 nucleotides: TGTGCCAGCAGTTTAAGGGGGGGGTCCTACGAGCAGTACTTC. The rearrangement links TRBV28 to TRBJ2-7; the D gene is possibly TRBD2 (7 bases). V was clipped by 2 bases and J by 1 base, with 9 bases between them. CDR1 and CDR2 (germline): MDHEN, SYDVKM. CDR3 length equals 14 residues. Combining the CDR3 with reference TRBV28 and TRBJ2-7 gives the whole variable domain DVKVTQSSRYLVKRTGEKVFLECVQDMDHENMFWYRQDPGLGLRLIYFSYDVKMKEKGDIPEGYSVSREKKERFSLILESASTNQTSMYLCASSLRGGSYEQYFGPGTRLTVT.

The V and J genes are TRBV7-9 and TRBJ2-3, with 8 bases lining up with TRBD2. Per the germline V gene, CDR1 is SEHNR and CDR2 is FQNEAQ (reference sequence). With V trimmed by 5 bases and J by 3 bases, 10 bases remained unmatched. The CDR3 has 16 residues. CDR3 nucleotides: TGTGCCAGCAGCCTCGCCGGGAGGGGAGGTACAGATACGCAGTATTTT. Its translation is CASSLAGRGGTDTQYF.

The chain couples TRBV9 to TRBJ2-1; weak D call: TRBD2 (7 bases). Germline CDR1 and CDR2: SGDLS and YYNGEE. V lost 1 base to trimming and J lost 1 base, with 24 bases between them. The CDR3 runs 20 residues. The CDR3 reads CASSVLGGARGWSSYNEQFF. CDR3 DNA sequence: TGTGCCAGCAGCGTATTGGGGGGGGCCAGGGGTTGGAGTTCCTACAATGAGCAGTTCTTC.

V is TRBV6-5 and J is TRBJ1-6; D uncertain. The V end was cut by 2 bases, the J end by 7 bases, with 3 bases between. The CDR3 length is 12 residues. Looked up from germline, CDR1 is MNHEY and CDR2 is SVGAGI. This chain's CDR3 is CASSYQNSPLHF. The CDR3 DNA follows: TGTGCCAGCAGTTACCAAAATTCACCCCTCCACTTT.

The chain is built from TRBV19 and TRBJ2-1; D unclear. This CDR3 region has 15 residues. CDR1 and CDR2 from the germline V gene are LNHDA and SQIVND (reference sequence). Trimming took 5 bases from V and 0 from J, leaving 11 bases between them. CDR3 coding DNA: TGTGCCAGTAGTGAGTTGTGGTCCTCCTACAATGAGCAGTTCTTC. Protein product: CASSELWSSYNEQFF.

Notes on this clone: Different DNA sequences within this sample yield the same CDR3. The CDR3 protein is CASSLIVGAQNSPLHF. Here the CDR3 DNA reads TGCGCCAGCAGCTTGATTGTAGGGGCGCAGAATTCACCCCTCCACTTT. The chain joins TRBV5-1 to TRBJ1-6, with D possibly matching TRBD1 (5 bases). The CDR3 sequence is 16 residues long. Germline V gene lookup returns CDR1 SGHRS and CDR2 YFSETQ. With 1 base removed from V and 7 bases from J, the gap between germline ends came to 15 bases.

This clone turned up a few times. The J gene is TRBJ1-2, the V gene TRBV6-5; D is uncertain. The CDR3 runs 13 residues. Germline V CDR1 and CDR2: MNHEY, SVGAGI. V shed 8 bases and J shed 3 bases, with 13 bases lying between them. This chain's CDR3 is CASSPRGHYGYTF. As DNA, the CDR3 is TGTGCCAGCTCCCCCAGAGGGCACTATGGCTACACCTTC.

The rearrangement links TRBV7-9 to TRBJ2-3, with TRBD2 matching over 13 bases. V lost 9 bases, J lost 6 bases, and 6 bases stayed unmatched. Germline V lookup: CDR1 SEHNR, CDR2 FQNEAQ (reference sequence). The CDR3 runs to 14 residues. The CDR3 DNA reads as TGTGCCAGTAGAGGACTAGCGGGGGTGGATACGCAGTATTTT. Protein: CASRGLAGVDTQYF.

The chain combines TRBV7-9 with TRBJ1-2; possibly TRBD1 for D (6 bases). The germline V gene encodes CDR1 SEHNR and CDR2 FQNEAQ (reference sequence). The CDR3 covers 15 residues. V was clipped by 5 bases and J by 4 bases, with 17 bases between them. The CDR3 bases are TGTGCCAGCAGCCAACAGGGATCCCAAGGCTATGGCTACACCTTC. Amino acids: CASSQQGSQGYGYTF.